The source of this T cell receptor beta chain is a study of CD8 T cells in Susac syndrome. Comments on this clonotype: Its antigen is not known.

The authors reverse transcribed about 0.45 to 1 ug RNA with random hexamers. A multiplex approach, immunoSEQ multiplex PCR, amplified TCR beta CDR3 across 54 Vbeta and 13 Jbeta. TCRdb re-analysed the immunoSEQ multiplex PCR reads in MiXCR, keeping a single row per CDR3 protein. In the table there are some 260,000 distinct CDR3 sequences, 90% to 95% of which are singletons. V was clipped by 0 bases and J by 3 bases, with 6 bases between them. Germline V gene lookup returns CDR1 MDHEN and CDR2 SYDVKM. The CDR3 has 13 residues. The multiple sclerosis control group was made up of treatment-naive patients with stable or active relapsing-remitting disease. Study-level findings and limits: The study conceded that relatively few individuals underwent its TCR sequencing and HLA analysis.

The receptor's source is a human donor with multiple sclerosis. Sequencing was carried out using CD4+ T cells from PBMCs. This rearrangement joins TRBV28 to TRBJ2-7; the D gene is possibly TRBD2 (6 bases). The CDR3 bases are TGTGCCAGCAGTTTATGGGGGGGCTACGAGCAGTACTTC. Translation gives CASSLWGGYEQYF.